Listed here are 21 T cell receptor beta chains from one sample, sequenced in a study of shared clonotypes between healthy human individuals. Method: immunoSEQ multiplex PCR; TCRdb's copy keeps in-frame clones and lacks some. This table has a few million clones, 93% appearing once. The sequencing input was naive CD4+ T cells from PBMCs. Sample subset: CD45RA+ positively selected. The receptors come from a man between 18 and 35 years old in good health. Some clones in this sample may be carry-over from other donors' samples.

This sequence joins TRBV15 and TRBJ2-2, with 8 bases aligning to TRBD1. V shed 0 bases, J shed 10 bases, and the junction held 7 bases outside the gene matches. The CDR3 contains 15 residues. Germline CDR1 is LNHNV and CDR2 is YYDKDF (reference sequence). The CDR3 here is CATSREQGGHLELFF. The CDR3, as DNA: TGTGCCACCAGCAGAGAACAGGGGGGACACCTGGAGCTGTTTTTT. The full variable domain, its missing parts supplied by reference TRBV15 and TRBJ2-2, is DAMVIQNPRYQVTQFGKPVTLSCSQTLNHNVMYWYQQKSSQAPKLLFHYYDKDFNNEADTPDNFQSRRPNTSFCFLDIRSPGLGDTAMYLCATSREQGGHLELFFGEGSRLTVL.

V usage is TRBV21-1 and J usage is TRBJ2-1; the D call of TRBD2 is as the table states it, not checked on the DNA. TRBV21-1 is a pseudogene locus. There are 15 residues in the CDR3. DNA of the CDR3: TGTGCCAGCAGCAAGGGACTAGCGGGGTTAAATGAGCAGTTCTTC. Translated, it gives CASSKGLAGLNEQFF.

The V gene is TRBV5-4, the J gene TRBJ2-2; D uncertain. The V gene's germline CDR1 is SGHNT and CDR2 YYREEE (reference sequence). This CDR3 comprises 15 residues. V gave up 0 bases and J gave up 5 bases, with 11 bases separating them. The CDR3: CASSLGNMRTGELFF. The CDR3 coding sequence is TGTGCCAGCAGCTTGGGTAACATGAGGACCGGGGAGCTGTTTTTT.

A remark on this clone: The sample has other DNA sequences that encode this CDR3 too. J is TRBJ2-5 and V is TRBV7-9, with D hard to call. There are 12 residues in the CDR3. Germline values: CDR1 SEHNR, CDR2 FQNEAQ (reference sequence). V gave up 1 base and J gave up 5 bases, with 5 bases separating them. The CDR3 is CASSLVQETQYF. In DNA, the CDR3 is TGTGCCAGCAGCTTAGTCCAGGAGACCCAGTACTTC.

The chain is built from TRBV28 and TRBJ2-2, with TRBD2 identical over 11 bases. CDR1 MDHEN and CDR2 SYDVKM come from the germline V gene. With V trimmed by 4 bases and J by 3 bases, 1 base remained unmatched. This CDR3 spans 15 amino acids. The CDR3 loop is CASSSGLADTGELFF. CDR3 sequence (DNA): TGTGCCAGCAGTTCGGGACTAGCGGACACCGGGGAGCTGTTTTTT.

The CDR3 protein is CASSFGGENQYF. The DNA of the CDR3 is TGCGCCAGCAGCTTTGGGGGGGAAAACCAGTACTTC. The gene calls are TRBV5-1 and TRBJ2-5; 7 positions agree with TRBD2. The CDR3 contains 12 residues. Germline V gene data show CDR1 as SGHRS and CDR2 as YFSETQ. Unmatched junction bases numbered 5, after V lost 2 bases and J lost 10 bases.

V usage is TRBV25-1 and J usage is TRBJ2-3; D is possibly TRBD2 (6 bases). The CDR3 contains 14 residues. V dropped 1 base and J dropped 2 bases, with 7 bases sitting between them. Germline CDR1 and CDR2: MGHDK and SYGVNS. The CDR3 DNA follows: TGTGCCAGCAGTGAATGGGACTTCACAGATACGCAGTATTTT. Translation gives CASSEWDFTDTQYF. Variable domain in full (rest from reference TRBV25-1 and TRBJ2-3): EADIYQTPRYLVIGTGKKITLECSQTMGHDKMYWYQQDPGMELHLIHYSYGVNSTEKGDLSSESTVSRIRTEHFPLTLESARPSHTSQYLCASSEWDFTDTQYFGPGTRLTVL.

The rearrangement links TRBV28 to TRBJ2-1; 8 nucleotides align to TRBD1. The ends lost 6 bases at V and 7 bases at J; junction bases unmatched: 5. In germline, CDR1 is MDHEN, CDR2 SYDVKM. This CDR3 has 13 residues. In DNA form, the CDR3 reads TGTGCCAGCAGCCGAGGACAGGGAAATGAGCAGTTCTTC. Amino acid sequence: CASSRGQGNEQFF.

The rearrangement links TRBV9 to TRBJ2-3, with 7 bases matching TRBD1. The CDR3 consists of 13 residues. Germline lookup yields CDR1 SGDLS and CDR2 YYNGEE. The V segment lost 3 bases and the J segment 10 bases; nucleotides outside the gene matches: 8. CDR3 amino acids: CASSAQGTQAQYF. CDR3 sequence (DNA): TGTGCCAGCAGCGCACAGGGGACCCAGGCGCAGTATTTT.

This chain links TRBV5-1 with TRBJ1-1; TRBD1 matches 8 bases. This CDR3 spans 13 amino acids. V was clipped by 3 bases and J by 7 bases; unmatched bases: 5. The V gene's germline CDR1 is SGHRS and CDR2 YFSETQ. CDR3 coding DNA: TGCGCCAGCAGCTCAGGACAGGGCCTTGAAGCTTTCTTT. This encodes CASSSGQGLEAFF.

This clone was observed a handful of times. Other DNA sequences in this specimen translate into the identical CDR3. The chain couples TRBV5-1 to TRBJ2-5; D is undetermined. In germline, CDR1 is SGHRS, CDR2 YFSETQ. CDR3 length: 12 amino acids. The V end was cut by 2 bases, the J end by 5 bases, with 7 bases between. In DNA form, the CDR3 reads TGCGCCAGCAGCTTCTTTGGGGAGACCCAGTACTTC. Protein: CASSFFGETQYF.

The chain uses TRBV2 and TRBJ1-1, with D tentatively TRBD1 (6 bases). Germline values: CDR1 SNHLY, CDR2 FYNNEI. The V and J ends lost 3 bases and 4 bases respectively, with 12 bases between them. This CDR3 contains 14 residues. The CDR3 sequence: CASSEETGFTEAFF. The CDR3 nucleotides are TGTGCCAGCAGTGAGGAAACAGGGTTCACTGAAGCTTTCTTT. Combining the CDR3 with reference TRBV2 and TRBJ1-1 gives the whole variable domain EPEVTQTPSHQVTQMGQEVILRCVPISNHLYFYWYRQILGQKVEFLVSFYNNEISEKSEIFDDQFSVERPDGSNFTLKIRSTKLEDSAMYFCASSEETGFTEAFFGQGTRLTVV.

This chain connects TRBV7-9 to TRBJ1-1; 9 bases match TRBD1. CDR1 and CDR2 from the germline V gene are SEHNR and FQNEAQ (reference sequence). CDR3 size: 15 residues. The V gene end was trimmed by 8 bases and the J gene end by 3 bases; junction bases not matched to a gene: 10. The CDR3 DNA sequence: TGTGCCAGCCTGAAAGAACAGGGGGCCTACACTGAAGCTTTCTTT. The encoded protein is CASLKEQGAYTEAFF.

The J gene is TRBJ1-1, the V gene TRBV18; 7 nucleotides align to TRBD1. The junction had 4 bases not matched to a gene; V was cut back by 5 bases and J by 1 base. This CDR3 has 14 residues. Looked up from germline, CDR1 is KGHSH and CDR2 is LQKENI. CDR3 sequence (DNA): TGTGCCAGCTCAAACAGGGGTGGGAACACTGAAGCTTTCTTT. It is translated as CASSNRGGNTEAFF.

This clone has only one observation. This chain connects TRBV27 to TRBJ2-4; D may be TRBD1 (5 bases). CDR1 and CDR2 from the germline V gene are MNHEY and SMNVEV (reference sequence). The CDR3 has 17 amino acids. Trimming cost V 0 bases and J 0 bases, with 12 bases left between them. CDR3 loop: CASSLSTDFLAKNIQYF. The CDR3 DNA reads TGTGCCAGCAGTTTATCGACAGACTTTCTAGCCAAAAACATTCAGTACTTC.

V and J are TRBV25-1 and TRBJ2-2, with a possible D match to TRBD1 (6 bases). This CDR3 contains 15 residues. Germline values: CDR1 MGHDK, CDR2 SYGVNS. V lost 5 bases and J lost 4, with 14 bases in between. CDR3: CASSWGRGLTGELFF. In DNA form, the CDR3 reads TGTGCCAGCAGTTGGGGCAGGGGCCTCACCGGGGAGCTGTTTTTT.

Concerning this clone: Other DNA sequences in the sample encode the same CDR3. The chain carries TRBV19 and TRBJ1-2, with 8 bases lining up with TRBD1. CDR1 is LNHDA, CDR2 SQIVND, per germline (reference sequence). There are 12 residues in the CDR3. Unmatched junction bases numbered 3, after V lost 9 bases and J lost 3 bases. DNA for the CDR3: TGTGCCAGCAAGGACAGGGACTATGGCTACACCTTC. Translated: CASKDRDYGYTF.

The J gene is TRBJ1-5, the V gene TRBV19, with D possibly being TRBD1 (6 bases). Germline CDR1 LNHDA, CDR2 SQIVND (reference sequence). The V end lost 6 bases, the J end lost 0 bases, and 12 bases lay between the germline ends. The CDR3 runs to 15 residues. The CDR3 nucleotides are TGTGCCAGTAGCCTCGACAGGTATAGCAATCAGCCCCAGCATTTT. The encoded protein is CASSLDRYSNQPQHF.

The chain recombines TRBV12-5 with TRBJ2-5; tentative D call: TRBD2 (5 bases). Germline loops: CDR1 LGHNT, CDR2 FRNRAP. This CDR3 comprises 16 residues. Trimming removed 7 bases from V and 4 bases from J, with 22 bases in between. The DNA for the CDR3 is TGTGCTAGTGCCGTGGGATTTTTGCGGGTGGGAGAGACCCAGTACTTC. Its translation: CASAVGFLRVGETQYF.

The chain couples TRBV6-5 to TRBJ1-2; possible D gene TRBD1, 5 bases. V was cut by 2 bases and J by 2 bases, with 9 bases left in between. In germline, CDR1 is MNHEY, CDR2 SVGAGI. The CDR3 totals 14 residues. The CDR3 DNA reads TGTGCCAGCAGTTACAATGCAGGGAACTATGGCTACACCTTC. Translation gives CASSYNAGNYGYTF.

The genes are TRBV7-9 and TRBJ2-4, with D tentatively TRBD1 or TRBD2 (6 bases each). There are 13 residues in the CDR3. Trimming took off 4 bases at V and 8 bases at J, with 12 bases between the two ends. The germline gives CDR1 SEHNR, CDR2 FQNEAQ (reference sequence). CDR3 protein: CASSSTGADIQYF. As DNA, the CDR3 is TGTGCCAGCAGCTCGACGGGGGCAGACATTCAGTACTTC.